The clone carrying this TCR beta chain was counted a single time. This specimen includes other DNA sequences encoding the same CDR3. The data are from a study of shared clonotypes between healthy human individuals. Across the whole study: Every donor yielded three CD4 naive, three CD4 memory, two CD8 naive and one CD8 memory plate.

CD45RO-negative CD8 cells positively selected for CCR7 made up the naive population, which excluded terminally differentiated effector memory CD45RA+ cells. The repertoire was sequenced with immunoSEQ multiplex PCR; TCRdb's copy has only in-frame clones and lacks some. The profile covers 550,000 to 650,000 clones, with about 96% appearing a single time and about 0.12% taken by the ten largest. The CDR3 totals 13 residues. Germline CDR1 MDHEN, CDR2 SYDVKM. Deletions cut 2 bases from V and 0 bases from J, with 4 bases between. Sequenced input: naive CD8+ T cells sorted from blood. This TCR derives from a woman aged 25 to 39 in good health. The chain is built from TRBV28 and TRBJ1-1; D is unclear. The CDR3 loop reads CASSLGLNTEAFF. DNA for the CDR3: TGTGCCAGCAGTTTAGGGCTGAACACTGAAGCTTTCTTT.